This T cell receptor (beta chain) originates from a study of early stage breast cancer tumors. The data were produced by immunoSEQ multiplex PCR, yet TCRdb's version contains in-frame clones alone and is incomplete. The top ten clones hold about 10% of a sample with 27,000 or so clones, approximately 84% of them seen once. V lost 6 bases to trimming and J lost 5 bases, with 14 bases between them. The CDR3 covers 13 residues. CDR1 is SGDLS and CDR2 is YYNGEE in the germline V gene. The rearrangement joins TRBV9 to TRBJ1-2; D uncertain. The TCR comes from a person aged 50-59 years with breast cancer. Sequenced input: blood. The CDR3 nucleotides are TGTGCCAGCAACAAGGACGGAACTTATGGCTACACCTTC. Its translation: CASNKDGTYGYTF.